Presented here are 28 T cell receptor beta chains from one specimen sequenced in a study of blood T cell repertoires in COVID-19. Sequencing was performed with immunoSEQ multiplex PCR; in TCRdb, only in-frame clones are kept and a portion is missing. Of around 250,000 clones listed, around nine tenths are singletons. Material for sequencing was peripheral blood. These receptors were collected from a woman between 55 and 75 years old who had recovered from COVID-19.

The chain recombines TRBV5-4 with TRBJ1-1, with a weak D call TRBD1 (5 bases). This CDR3 comprises 13 residues. V lost 1 base to trimming and J lost 5 bases, with 9 bases between them. CDR1 SGHNT and CDR2 YYREEE come from the germline V gene (reference sequence). Written as DNA, the CDR3 is TGTGCCAGCAGCTTGCCCGGGGGTACTGAAGCTTTCTTT. This encodes CASSLPGGTEAFF.

V usage is TRBV12-5 and J usage is TRBJ1-1; 8 nucleotides align to TRBD1. The ends lost 0 bases at V and 5 bases at J; junction bases unmatched: 8. CDR1 is LGHNT, CDR2 FRNRAP, per germline. The CDR3 covers 16 residues. In DNA, the CDR3 is TGTGCTAGTGGTTTGGTACTCGGACAGGGTGGGACTGAAGCTTTCTTT. Its translation is CASGLVLGQGGTEAFF. Full variable domain (remainder filled in from reference TRBV12-5 and TRBJ1-1): DARVTQTPRHKVTEMGQEVTMRCQPILGHNTVFWYRQTMMQGLELLAYFRNRAPLDDSGMPKDRFSAEMPDATLATLKIQPSEPRDSAVYFCASGLVLGQGGTEAFFGQGTRLTVV.

This chain links TRBV27 with TRBJ1-1, with TRBD1 matching over 7 bases. This CDR3 has 17 residues. V was pared by 6 bases and J by 0 bases, with 13 bases of the junction left unmatched. Looked up from germline, CDR1 is MNHEY and CDR2 is SMNVEV (reference sequence). The CDR3 sequence: CASRPPPGTALNTEAFF. The CDR3, as DNA: TGTGCCAGCAGACCCCCCCCCGGGACAGCTTTGAACACTGAAGCTTTCTTT.

The gene calls are TRBV27 and TRBJ1-6; D ambiguous. Germline values: CDR1 MNHEY, CDR2 SMNVEV (reference sequence). The CDR3 consists of 12 residues. V lost 8 bases and J lost 7, with 9 bases in between. The CDR3 DNA sequence: TGTGCCAGCGGCCTTTTAAATTCACCCCTCCACTTT. It codes for CASGLLNSPLHF.

The V and J genes are TRBV6-2 or TRBV6-3 and TRBJ2-7, with 7 bases aligning to TRBD1. Germline CDR1 reads MNHEY; CDR2 reads SVGEGT. CDR3 length equals 15 residues. The J segment lost 1 base and the V segment lost 5 bases, leaving 8 bases of the junction unmatched. CDR3 sequence: CASSQDRVRSYEQYF. For the CDR3, the DNA is TGTGCCAGCAGTCAAGACAGGGTAAGGTCCTACGAGCAGTACTTC.

The chain uses TRBV5-1 and TRBJ2-1; 9 nucleotides line up with TRBD1. From germline, CDR1 is SGHRS and CDR2 YFSETQ. After removal of 3 bases from V and 6 bases from J, the junction contained 4 bases not matched to a gene. CDR3 length: 14 residues. CDR3 sequence (DNA): TGCGCCAGCAGCTCGGACAGGGGTCCCAATGAGCAGTTCTTC. Protein sequence: CASSSDRGPNEQFF. The full variable domain, in which reference TRBV5-1 and TRBJ2-1 provide the parts outside the CDR3, is KAGVTQTPRYLIKTRGQQVTLSCSPISGHRSVSWYQQTPGQGLQFLFEYFSETQRNKGNFPGRFSGRQFSNSRSEMNVSTLELGDSALYLCASSSDRGPNEQFFGPGTRLTVL.

The chain employs TRBV5-1 and TRBJ2-6; 11 bases line up with TRBD1. The CDR3 is made up of 17 amino acids. Germline-derived CDR1 and CDR2 are SGHRS and YFSETQ. Unmatched junction bases numbered 4, after V lost 2 bases and J lost 3 bases. CDR3 loop: CASSFGQGARGANVLTF. As DNA, the CDR3 is TGCGCCAGCAGCTTCGGACAGGGGGCGCGTGGGGCCAACGTCCTGACTTTC.

This chain joins TRBV5-1 and TRBJ1-4; possible D gene TRBD1, 6 bases. CDR1 SGHRS and CDR2 YFSETQ come from the germline V gene. Trimming took 0 bases from V and 6 from J, leaving 18 bases between them. The CDR3 has 17 amino acids. Written as DNA, the CDR3 is TGCGCCAGCAGCTTGGGAACCATAGGGGGTTGGGATGAAAAACTGTTTTTT. Translation: CASSLGTIGGWDEKLFF.

The chain employs TRBV15 and TRBJ2-2; 7 nucleotides match TRBD1. V was pared by 9 bases and J by 0 bases, with 10 bases of the junction left unmatched. Germline loops: CDR1 LNHNV, CDR2 YYDKDF (reference sequence). This CDR3 comprises 16 residues. The chain's CDR3 is CATNKDRPTNTGELFF. CDR3 bases: TGTGCCACGAACAAGGACAGGCCCACGAACACCGGGGAGCTGTTTTTT.

Here the CDR3 reads CASSQSTGDLSGNTIYF. For the CDR3, the DNA is TGTGCCAGCAGTCAATCGACAGGGGATCTCTCTGGAAACACCATATATTTT. The genes are TRBV28 and TRBJ1-3; 8 bases align to TRBD1. V was pared by 5 bases and J by 0 bases, with 9 bases of the junction left unmatched. The CDR3 has 17 residues. CDR1 and CDR2 from the germline V gene are MDHEN and SYDVKM.

The chain employs TRBV23-1 and TRBJ2-3, with D hard to call. TRBV23-1 is known as an ORF, though its function is uncertain. There are 18 residues in the CDR3. Trimming removed 4 bases from V and 0 bases from J, with 20 bases in between. The CDR3 DNA sequence: TGCGCCAGCAGTCCCTCCCCTTCATGGTGCTATAGCACAGATACGCAGTATTTT. It yields the protein CASSPSPSWCYSTDTQYF.

The chain carries TRBV18 and TRBJ1-5, with D perhaps TRBD1 (6 bases). The CDR3 covers 15 residues. Germline V gene lookup returns CDR1 KGHSH and CDR2 LQKENI. Between the trimmed V and J ends, which lost 6 bases and 2 bases, there was a span of 14 bases. DNA of the CDR3: TGTGCCAGCTCGCCGCAGGGGCCGGGCAATCAGCCCCAGCATTTT. Its translation is CASSPQGPGNQPQHF.

This rearrangement joins TRBV7-8 to TRBJ1-2; D gene unclear. Germline CDR1 and CDR2: SGHVS and FQNEAQ. Deletions cut 5 bases from V and 4 bases from J, with 17 bases between. The CDR3 spans 15 residues. This chain's CDR3 is CASSPKEGGGYGYTF. In nucleotides, the CDR3 is TGTGCCAGCAGCCCAAAAGAGGGAGGCGGCTATGGCTACACCTTC.

The chain has TRBV18 and TRBJ2-7; 7 positions match TRBD2. The CDR3 has 14 residues. Germline lookup yields CDR1 KGHSH and CDR2 LQKENI. The trim removed 6 bases at V and 7 bases at J, leaving 12 bases unmatched. For the CDR3, the DNA is TGTGCCAGCTCCACCAGCGGTCTAGCGGTAGAGCAGTACTTC. This encodes CASSTSGLAVEQYF.

The genes are TRBV9 and TRBJ2-7; possible D gene TRBD1, 6 bases. The CDR3 runs 13 residues. V shed 2 bases and J shed 3 bases, with 9 bases lying between them. In germline, CDR1 is SGDLS, CDR2 YYNGEE. CDR3 in DNA: TGTGCCAGCAGCGTCGGACAGAACTACGAGCAGTACTTC. Its translation is CASSVGQNYEQYF.

This clone occurred once. The CDR3 bases are TGTGCCAGCAGTTTATCCCGACAGAACTATGGCTACACCTTC. As protein: CASSLSRQNYGYTF. The genes are TRBV27 and TRBJ1-2; perhaps TRBD1 as D (5 bases). The CDR3 consists of 14 residues. V dropped 0 bases and J dropped 2 bases, with 7 bases sitting between them. CDR1 is MNHEY and CDR2 is SMNVEV in the germline V gene (reference sequence).

The chain is built from TRBV2 and TRBJ2-5, with 8 bases matching TRBD2. This CDR3 is 12 amino acids long. The germline V gene has CDR1 SNHLY and CDR2 FYNNEI. V lost 11 bases and J lost 5; bases outside the gene matches: 7. CDR3 in amino acids: CAGQRGSETQYF. The CDR3 coding sequence is TGTGCCGGACAGCGGGGGTCCGAGACCCAGTACTTC.

The rearrangement uses TRBV11-2 and TRBJ2-7; D uncertain. Looked up from germline, CDR1 is SGHAT and CDR2 is FQNNGV. V was trimmed by 4 bases and J by 2 bases, leaving 15 bases between them. The CDR3 sequence is 15 residues long. The CDR3 nucleotides are TGTGCCAGCAGCTCCGACACTTATAGGCCCTACGAGCAGTACTTC. It is translated as CASSSDTYRPYEQYF.

The chain combines TRBV21-1 with TRBJ2-1; TRBD2 was called by the table and not checked on the DNA. TRBV21-1 is deemed a pseudogene. The CDR3 sequence is 17 residues long. The CDR3 coding sequence is TGTGCCAGCAGCAAAGCCACTAGCGGGGGGGCGTGGAATGAGCAGTTCTTC. Protein product: CASSKATSGGAWNEQFF.

V and J are TRBV6-1 and TRBJ2-3; 10 bases fit TRBD2. Germline values: CDR1 MNHNS, CDR2 SASEGT. This CDR3 comprises 16 residues. The V and J ends lost 3 bases and 5 bases, in that order; junction bases with no gene match: 8. This CDR3 reads CASSDRAGGPRDTQYF. The DNA for the CDR3 is TGTGCCAGCAGTGATCGAGCGGGGGGGCCTAGAGATACGCAGTATTTT.

J is TRBJ2-4 and V is TRBV2; 8 bases align to TRBD1. CDR3 size: 15 residues. The V gene end was trimmed by 8 bases and the J gene end by 5 bases; junction bases not matched to a gene: 11. CDR1 is SNHLY and CDR2 is FYNNEI in the germline V gene. The CDR3 reads CASGFTGTGQNIQYF. CDR3 sequence (DNA): TGTGCCAGCGGGTTTACCGGGACAGGCCAAAACATTCAGTACTTC.

The V call is TRBV29-1, the J call TRBJ2-1; the D gene is possibly TRBD1 (5 bases). CDR3 size: 13 residues. Germline loops: CDR1 SQVTM, CDR2 ANQGSEA. Trimming took off 2 bases at V and 2 bases at J, with 7 bases between the two ends. The CDR3 nucleotides are TGCAGCGTTGAATCACAGGCCTACAATGAGCAGTTCTTC. Translating it yields CSVESQAYNEQFF.

This CDR3 reads CASSALPTGSGYWSPLHF. The CDR3 bases are TGTGCCAGCAGCGCCCTACCGACAGGGTCGGGGTACTGGTCACCCCTCCACTTT. J is TRBJ1-6 and V is TRBV21-1; TRBD1, the table's D call, lacks a check against the DNA. TRBV21-1 counts as a pseudogene. This CDR3 spans 18 amino acids.

In regard to this clone: The sample carries other DNA sequences with the same CDR3. The chain employs TRBV7-8 and TRBJ1-5; D may be TRBD1 (6 bases). V gave up 5 bases and J gave up 4 bases, with 12 bases separating them. CDR3 length: 14 amino acids. Germline V gene data show CDR1 as SGHVS and CDR2 as FQNEAQ. CDR3 sequence reads: CASSRGGGNQPQHF. In nucleotides, the CDR3 is TGTGCCAGCAGCCGAGGGGGGGGAAATCAGCCCCAGCATTTT.

The chain couples TRBV11-2 to TRBJ1-4; 8 bases map to TRBD1. Germline V CDR1 and CDR2: SGHAT, FQNNGV. J gave up 10 bases and V 3 bases, and 7 bases lay outside the gene matches. CDR3 length: 14 residues. The CDR3 region is CASSLDRVHLKLFF. CDR3 coding DNA: TGTGCCAGCAGCTTGGACAGGGTTCATCTAAAACTGTTTTTT.

V and J are TRBV2 and TRBJ2-1, with TRBD1 as a possible D gene (6 bases). V dropped 1 base and J dropped 6 bases, with 7 bases sitting between them. The CDR3 runs 13 residues. Germline CDR1 SNHLY, CDR2 FYNNEI. The CDR3, as DNA: TGTGCCAGCAGTGAAGTAGGGGGCAATGAGCAGTTCTTC. Residues: CASSEVGGNEQFF.

This clone was detected only once. The chain employs TRBV7-2 and TRBJ2-1, with TRBD2 identical over 9 bases. CDR3 length equals 15 residues. The germline V gene encodes CDR1 SGHTA and CDR2 FQGNSA. The junction had 8 bases not matched to a gene; V was cut back by 6 bases and J by 5 bases. CDR3 bases: TGTGCCAGCAGTCTTAATGCGGGGGGGAACAATGAGCAGTTCTTC. The encoded protein is CASSLNAGGNNEQFF.

The chain uses TRBV19 and TRBJ1-3; D unresolved. CDR1 is LNHDA and CDR2 is SQIVND in the germline V gene (reference sequence). V lost 8 bases and J 0 bases, leaving 17 bases between the germline ends. This CDR3 is built from 16 residues. CDR3 DNA sequence: TGTGCCAGTGGAGTGGACTTTCGATACTCTGGAAACACCATATATTTT. Translated, it gives CASGVDFRYSGNTIYF.